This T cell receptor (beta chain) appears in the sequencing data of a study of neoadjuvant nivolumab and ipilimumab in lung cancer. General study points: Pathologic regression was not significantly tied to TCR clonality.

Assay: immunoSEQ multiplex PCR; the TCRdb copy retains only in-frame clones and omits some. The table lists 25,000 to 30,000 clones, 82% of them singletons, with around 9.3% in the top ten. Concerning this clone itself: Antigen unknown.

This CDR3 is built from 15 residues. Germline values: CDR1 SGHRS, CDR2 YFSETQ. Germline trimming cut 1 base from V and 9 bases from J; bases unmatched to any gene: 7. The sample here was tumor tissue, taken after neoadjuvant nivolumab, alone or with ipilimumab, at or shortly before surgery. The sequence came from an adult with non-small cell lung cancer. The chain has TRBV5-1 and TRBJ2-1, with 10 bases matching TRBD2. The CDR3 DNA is TGCGCCAGCAGCTTGTCTCTAGCGGGAGCTGGTGAGCAGTTCTTC. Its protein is CASSLSLAGAGEQFF.